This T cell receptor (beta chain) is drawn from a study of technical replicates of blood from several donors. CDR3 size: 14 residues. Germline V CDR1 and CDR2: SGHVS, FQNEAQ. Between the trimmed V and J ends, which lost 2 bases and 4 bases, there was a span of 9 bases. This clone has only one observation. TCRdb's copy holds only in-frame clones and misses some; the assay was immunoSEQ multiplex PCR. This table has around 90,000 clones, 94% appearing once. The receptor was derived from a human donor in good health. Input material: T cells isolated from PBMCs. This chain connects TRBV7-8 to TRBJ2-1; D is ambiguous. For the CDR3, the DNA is TGTGCCAGCAGCTTATCGTATGCGTACAATGAGCAGTTCTTC. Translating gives CASSLSYAYNEQFF.